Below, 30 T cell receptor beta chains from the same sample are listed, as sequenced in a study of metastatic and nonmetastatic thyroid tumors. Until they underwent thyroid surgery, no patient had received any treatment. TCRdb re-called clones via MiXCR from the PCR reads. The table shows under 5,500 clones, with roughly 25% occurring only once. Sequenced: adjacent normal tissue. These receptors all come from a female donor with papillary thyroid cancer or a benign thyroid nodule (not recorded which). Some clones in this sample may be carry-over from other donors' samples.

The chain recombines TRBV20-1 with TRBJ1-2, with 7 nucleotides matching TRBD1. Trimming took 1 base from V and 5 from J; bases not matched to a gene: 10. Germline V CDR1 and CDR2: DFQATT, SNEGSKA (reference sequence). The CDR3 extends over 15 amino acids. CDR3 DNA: TGCAGTGCTAGAGGCCGACAGGGACGGGGGTATGGCTACACCTTC. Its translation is CSARGRQGRGYGYTF.

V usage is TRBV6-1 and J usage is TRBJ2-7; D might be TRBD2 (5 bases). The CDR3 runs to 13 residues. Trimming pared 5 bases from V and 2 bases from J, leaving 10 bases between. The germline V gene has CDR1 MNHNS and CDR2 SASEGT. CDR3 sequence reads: CASSLGLTYEQYF. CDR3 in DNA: TGTGCCAGCAGTCTCGGACTGACCTACGAGCAGTACTTC.

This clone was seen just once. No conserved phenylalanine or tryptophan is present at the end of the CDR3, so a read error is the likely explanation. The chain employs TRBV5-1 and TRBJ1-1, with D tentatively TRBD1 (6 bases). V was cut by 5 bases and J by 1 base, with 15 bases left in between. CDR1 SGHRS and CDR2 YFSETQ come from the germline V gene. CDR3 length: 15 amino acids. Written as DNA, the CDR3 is TGCGCCAGCAGGGCGTCGGGACAACGGAACACTGAAGCTTTCCTT. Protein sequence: CASRASGQRNTEAFL.

The CDR3 reads CASSFGGSSYEQYF. The DNA for the CDR3 is TGTGCCAGCAGCTTCGGGGGGTCATCCTACGAGCAGTACTTC. The chain recombines TRBV14 with TRBJ2-7, with 7 nucleotides matching TRBD2. CDR1 SGHDN and CDR2 FVKESK come from the germline V gene. Trimming at V came to 5 bases and at J to 1 base, leaving 5 bases not matched to a gene. This CDR3 comprises 14 residues.

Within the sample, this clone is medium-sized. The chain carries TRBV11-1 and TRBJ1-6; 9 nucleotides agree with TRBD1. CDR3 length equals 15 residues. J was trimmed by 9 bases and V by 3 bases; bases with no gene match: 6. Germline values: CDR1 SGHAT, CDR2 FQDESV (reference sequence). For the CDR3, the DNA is TGTGCCAGCAGCTTGGGGACAGGGATACTTTCACCCCTCCACTTT. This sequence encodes CASSLGTGILSPLHF.

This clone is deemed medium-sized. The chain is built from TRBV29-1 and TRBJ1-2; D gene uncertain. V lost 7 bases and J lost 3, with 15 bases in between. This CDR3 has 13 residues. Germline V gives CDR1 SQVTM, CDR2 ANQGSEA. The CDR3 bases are TGCAGCGCCGGGATCAGTCGCGACTATGGCTACACCTTC. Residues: CSAGISRDYGYTF. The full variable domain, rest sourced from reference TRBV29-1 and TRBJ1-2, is SAVISQKPSRDICQRGTSLTIQCQVDSQVTMMFWYRQQPGQSLTLIATANQGSEATYESGFVIDKFPISRPNLTFSTLTVSNMSPEDSSIYLCSAGISRDYGYTFGSGTRLTVV.

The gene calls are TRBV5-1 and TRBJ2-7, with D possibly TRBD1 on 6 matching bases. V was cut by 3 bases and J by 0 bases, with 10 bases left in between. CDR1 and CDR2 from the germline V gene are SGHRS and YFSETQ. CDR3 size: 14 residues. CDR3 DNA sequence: TGCGCCAGCAGCTCCGGACAGTTCTCCTACGAGCAGTACTTC. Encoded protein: CASSSGQFSYEQYF.

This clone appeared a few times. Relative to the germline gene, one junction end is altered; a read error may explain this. The CDR3 loop reads CATTIGGNSPLHF. CDR3 DNA: TGTGCCACGACTATTGGGGGAAATTCACCCCTACACTTT. The chain links TRBV6-1 to TRBJ1-6, with D perhaps TRBD1 (5 bases). Germline CDR1 is MNHNS and CDR2 is SASEGT. The CDR3 has 13 amino acids.

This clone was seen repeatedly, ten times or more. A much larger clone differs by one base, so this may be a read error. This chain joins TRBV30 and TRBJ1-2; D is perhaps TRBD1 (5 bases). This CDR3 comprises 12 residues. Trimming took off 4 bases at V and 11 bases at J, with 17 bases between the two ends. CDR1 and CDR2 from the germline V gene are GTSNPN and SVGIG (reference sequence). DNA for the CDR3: TGTGCCTGGAACCGGGACGGGGTGTTTTACACCTTC. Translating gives CAWNRDGVFYTF.

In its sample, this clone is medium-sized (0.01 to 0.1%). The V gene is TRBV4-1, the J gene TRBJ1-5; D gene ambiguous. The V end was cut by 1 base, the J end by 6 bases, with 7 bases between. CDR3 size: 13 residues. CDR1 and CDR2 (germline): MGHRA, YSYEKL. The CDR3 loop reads CASSQAVFQPQHF. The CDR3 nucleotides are TGCGCCAGCAGCCAAGCGGTATTTCAGCCCCAGCATTTT.

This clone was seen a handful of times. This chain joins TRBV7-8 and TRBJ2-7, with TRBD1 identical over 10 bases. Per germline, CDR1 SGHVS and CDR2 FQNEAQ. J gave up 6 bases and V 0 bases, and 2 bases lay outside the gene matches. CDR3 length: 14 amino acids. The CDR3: CASSLAWDRGEQYF. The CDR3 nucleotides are TGTGCCAGCAGCTTAGCGTGGGACAGGGGCGAGCAGTACTTC. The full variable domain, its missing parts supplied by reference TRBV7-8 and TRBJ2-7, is GAGVSQSPRYKVAKRGQDVALRCDPISGHVSLFWYQQALGQGPEFLTYFQNEAQLDKSGLPSDRFFAERPEGSVSTLKIQRTQQEDSAVYLCASSLAWDRGEQYFGPGTRLTVT.

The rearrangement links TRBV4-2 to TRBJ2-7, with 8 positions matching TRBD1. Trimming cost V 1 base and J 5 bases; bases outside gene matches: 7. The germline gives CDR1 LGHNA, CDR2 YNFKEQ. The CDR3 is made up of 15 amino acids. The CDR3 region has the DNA TGTGCCAGCAGCCAAGTCCGGACAGGGTCCAACGAGCAGTACTTC. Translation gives CASSQVRTGSNEQYF.

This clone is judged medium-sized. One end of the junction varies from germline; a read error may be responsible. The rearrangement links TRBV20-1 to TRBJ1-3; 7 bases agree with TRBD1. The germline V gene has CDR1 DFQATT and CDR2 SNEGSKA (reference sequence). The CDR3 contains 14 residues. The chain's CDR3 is CSARAMGQRNTIYF. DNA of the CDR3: TGCAGTGCAAGAGCCATGGGACAGAGAAACACCATATATTTT.

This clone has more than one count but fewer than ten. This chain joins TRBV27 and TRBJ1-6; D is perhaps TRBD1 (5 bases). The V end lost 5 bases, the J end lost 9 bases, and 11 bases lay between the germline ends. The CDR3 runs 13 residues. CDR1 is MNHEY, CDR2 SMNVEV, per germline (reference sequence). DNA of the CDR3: TGTGCCAGCAGTATCTCCGGGACTTCACCCCTCCACTTT. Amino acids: CASSISGTSPLHF.

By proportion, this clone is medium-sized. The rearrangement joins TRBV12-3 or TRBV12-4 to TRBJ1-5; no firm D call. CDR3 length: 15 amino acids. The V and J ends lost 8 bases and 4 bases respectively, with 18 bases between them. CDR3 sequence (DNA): TGTGCCAGCGGCCCGGGTGATCTCATTAATCAGCCCCAGCATTTT. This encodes CASGPGDLINQPQHF.

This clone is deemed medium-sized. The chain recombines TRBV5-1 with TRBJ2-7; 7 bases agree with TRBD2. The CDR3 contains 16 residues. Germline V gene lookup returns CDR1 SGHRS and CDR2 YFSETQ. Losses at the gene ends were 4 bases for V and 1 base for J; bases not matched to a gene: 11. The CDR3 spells CASSPEPGRASYEQYF. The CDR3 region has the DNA TGCGCCAGCAGCCCCGAACCAGGGAGGGCTTCCTACGAGCAGTACTTC.

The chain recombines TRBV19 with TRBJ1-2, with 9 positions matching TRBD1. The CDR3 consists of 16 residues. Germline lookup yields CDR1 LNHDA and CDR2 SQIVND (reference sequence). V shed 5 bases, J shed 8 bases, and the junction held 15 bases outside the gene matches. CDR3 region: CASSQTGTGTLRGYTF. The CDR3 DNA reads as TGTGCCAGTAGTCAGACCGGGACAGGGACGCTTAGAGGCTACACCTTC.

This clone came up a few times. The DNA for the CDR3 is TGCAGTGCTGGGTTAGCGGGTGGGTCCTACGAGCAGTACTTC. This encodes CSAGLAGGSYEQYF. The V and J genes are TRBV20-1 and TRBJ2-7; 7 bases line up with TRBD2. The J segment lost 1 base and the V segment lost 5 bases, leaving 8 bases of the junction unmatched. Germline CDR1 and CDR2: DFQATT and SNEGSKA (reference sequence). The CDR3 consists of 14 residues.

Here the CDR3 DNA reads TGTGCCAGCAGCCAGGGAATTGAAGCTTTCTTT. It specifies CASSQGIEAFF. The rearrangement links TRBV12-3 or TRBV12-4 to TRBJ1-1; TRBD1 might be the D (5 bases). This CDR3 comprises 11 residues. V was clipped by 6 bases and J by 7 bases, with 9 bases between them.

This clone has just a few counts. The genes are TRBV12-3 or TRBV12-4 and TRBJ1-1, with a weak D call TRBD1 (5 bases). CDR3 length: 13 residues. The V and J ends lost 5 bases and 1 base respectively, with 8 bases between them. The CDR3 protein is CASSPTGNTEAFF. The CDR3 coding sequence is TGTGCCAGCAGTCCCACAGGGAACACTGAAGCTTTCTTT.

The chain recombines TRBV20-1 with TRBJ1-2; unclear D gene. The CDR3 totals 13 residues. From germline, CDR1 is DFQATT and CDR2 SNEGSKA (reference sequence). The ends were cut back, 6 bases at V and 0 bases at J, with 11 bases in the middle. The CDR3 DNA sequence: TGCAGTGCCAAGTCTCCTACTAACTATGGCTACACCTTC. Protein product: CSAKSPTNYGYTF.

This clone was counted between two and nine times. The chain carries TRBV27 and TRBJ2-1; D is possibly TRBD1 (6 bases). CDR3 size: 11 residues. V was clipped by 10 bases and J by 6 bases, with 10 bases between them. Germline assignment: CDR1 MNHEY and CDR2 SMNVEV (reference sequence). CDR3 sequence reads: CANQGFNEQFF. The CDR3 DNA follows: TGTGCCAACCAGGGGTTCAATGAGCAGTTCTTC.

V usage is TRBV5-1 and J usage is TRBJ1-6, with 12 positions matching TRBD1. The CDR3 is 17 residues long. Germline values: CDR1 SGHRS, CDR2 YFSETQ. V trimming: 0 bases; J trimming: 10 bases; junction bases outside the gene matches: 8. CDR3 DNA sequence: TGCGCCAGCAGCTTGGCGGGACAGGGGGCAACGGGATCACCCCTCCACTTT. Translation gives CASSLAGQGATGSPLHF.

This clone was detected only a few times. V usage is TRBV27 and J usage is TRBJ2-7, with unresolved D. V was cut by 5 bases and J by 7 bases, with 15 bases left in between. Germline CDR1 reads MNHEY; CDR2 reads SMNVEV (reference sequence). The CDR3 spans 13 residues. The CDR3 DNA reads TGTGCCAGCAGTCAGAACGGCTCGGGTGAGCAGTACTTC. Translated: CASSQNGSGEQYF.

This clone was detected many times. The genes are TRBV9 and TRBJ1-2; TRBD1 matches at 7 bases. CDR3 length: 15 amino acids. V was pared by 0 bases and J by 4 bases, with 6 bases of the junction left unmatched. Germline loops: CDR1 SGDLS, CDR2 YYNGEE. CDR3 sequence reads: CASSVAADRFYGYTF. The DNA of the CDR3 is TGTGCCAGCAGCGTAGCCGCGGACAGGTTCTATGGCTACACCTTC.

As DNA, the CDR3 is TGTGCCAGCAGTTACAGGGGAGGGGAAAAACTGTTTTTT. As protein: CASSYRGGEKLFF. The chain employs TRBV6-5 and TRBJ1-4; a possible D gene is TRBD1 (5 bases). Trimming removed 2 bases at V and 8 bases at J, with 9 bases between. The CDR3 is made up of 13 amino acids. The germline V gene has CDR1 MNHEY and CDR2 SVGAGI.

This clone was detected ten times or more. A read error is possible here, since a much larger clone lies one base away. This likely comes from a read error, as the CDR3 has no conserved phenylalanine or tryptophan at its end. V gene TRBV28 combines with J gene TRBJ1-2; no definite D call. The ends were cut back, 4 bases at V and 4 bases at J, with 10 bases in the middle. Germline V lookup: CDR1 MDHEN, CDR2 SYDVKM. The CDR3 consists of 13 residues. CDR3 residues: CASSYRSAYGYTS. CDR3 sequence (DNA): TGTGCCAGCAGTTATCGTTCGGCCTATGGCTACACCTCC.

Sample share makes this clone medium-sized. DNA of the CDR3: TGCAGTGCTACCACAGGACGGGCGAACACCGGGGAGCTGTTTTTT. Its protein product is CSATTGRANTGELFF. V and J are TRBV20-1 and TRBJ2-2; tentative D call: TRBD1 (5 bases). There are 15 residues in the CDR3. V was trimmed by 4 bases and J by 0 bases, leaving 12 bases between them. In germline, CDR1 is DFQATT, CDR2 SNEGSKA (reference sequence).

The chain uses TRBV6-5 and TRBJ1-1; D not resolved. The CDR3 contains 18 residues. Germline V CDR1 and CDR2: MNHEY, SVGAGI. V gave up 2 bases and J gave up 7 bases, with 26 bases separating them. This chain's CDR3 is CASSYIPQSPFGRGEAFF. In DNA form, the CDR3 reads TGTGCCAGCAGTTACATACCACAGTCTCCTTTTGGGCGAGGTGAAGCTTTCTTT.

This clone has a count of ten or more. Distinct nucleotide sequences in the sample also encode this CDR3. CDR3 sequence reads: CASSVDWSGELFF. The CDR3 nucleotides are TGTGCCAGCAGTGTCGATTGGTCCGGGGAGCTGTTTTTT. V is TRBV27 and J is TRBJ2-2, with unresolved D. From germline, CDR1 is MNHEY and CDR2 SMNVEV (reference sequence). This CDR3 has 13 residues. V was shortened by 5 bases and J by 6 bases, with 10 bases between the two germline ends.